This T cell receptor (beta chain) originates from a study of T cell responses to AZD1222 COVID-19 vaccine. Study-wide results and caveats: All repertoire sampling was performed exclusively after the peak T cell response.

Assay: immunoSEQ multiplex PCR; the TCRdb copy retains only in-frame clones and omits some. The table has 130,000 to 150,000 clones, approximately 86% seen once; the top ten hold approximately 5.4%. There are 14 residues in the CDR3. V lost 2 bases, J lost 0 bases, and 5 bases lay in between. CDR1 and CDR2 from the germline V gene are SGHDN and FVKESK. Comments on this clone: Its antigen remains unknown.

The receptor was isolated from an adult who received the MenACWY meningococcal vaccine as a control. The source was peripheral blood, collected 28 days after the second dose of the MenACWY control vaccine. The rearrangement uses TRBV14 and TRBJ1-5; D not certain. This CDR3 reads CASSQLGSNQPQHF. Written as DNA, the CDR3 is TGTGCCAGCAGCCAACTTGGTAGCAATCAGCCCCAGCATTTT.